This T cell receptor (beta chain) came from a study of blood T cells in healthy people across ages. Germline values: CDR1 DFQATT, CDR2 SNEGSKA (reference sequence). V lost 2 bases, J lost 3 bases, and 16 bases lay in between. The CDR3 has 16 residues. Primers used in a second PCR of roughly 6 to 12 cycles were a sample-barcoded 5' primer and a J-beta primer mix. TCRdb reprocessed the 5' RACE reads with MiXCR, giving one entry per CDR3 protein. In the table there are around 1,000,000 distinct CDR3 sequences, 35% to 40% of which are singletons. The chain joins TRBV20-1 to TRBJ2-2, with no clear D. The clonotype was recovered from a man aged 18 to 29 in good health. What was sequenced was blood. The CDR3 reads CSARNSGRKYTGELFF. CDR3 in DNA: TGCAGTGCTAGAAACTCTGGCAGGAAGTACACCGGGGAGCTGTTTTTT.